The clone carrying this TCR beta chain was seen only once. Its antigen remains unidentified. The entry originates in a study of graft-versus-host responses after intestinal transplantation. Study information: Among the recipients, all got anti-thymocyte globulin induction and then tacrolimus and steroids for approximately 3 years. Study-wide findings and caveats: Recipient marrow harbored GvH clones, some of which surfaced first in ileum or blood. The highest levels of circulating GvH clones went along with early declines in HvG clones after transplant. Within allografts, high graft-versus-host to host-versus-graft clonal ratios were seen among patients with graft-donor T cell macrochimerism.

Sequencing was performed with immunoSEQ multiplex PCR; in TCRdb, only in-frame clones are kept and a portion is missing. The table lists more than 95,000 clones, roughly nine tenths of them singletons, with 0.7% to 0.9% in the top ten. V lost 6 bases to trimming and J lost 12 bases; unmatched junction nucleotides: 14. The CDR3 spans 13 residues. Germline values: CDR1 MNHEY, CDR2 SVGAGI. Specimen: unstimulated CD4+ T cells sorted from spleen or lymph node cells, collected before intestinal transplant. This clonotype originated in a human donor who received an intestinal transplant. The chain recombines TRBV6-5 with TRBJ2-7; 7 bases fit TRBD1. Here the CDR3 reads CASSLTKQGSTYF. CDR3 coding DNA: TGTGCCAGCAGCTTAACCAAACAGGGGAGTACGTACTTC.